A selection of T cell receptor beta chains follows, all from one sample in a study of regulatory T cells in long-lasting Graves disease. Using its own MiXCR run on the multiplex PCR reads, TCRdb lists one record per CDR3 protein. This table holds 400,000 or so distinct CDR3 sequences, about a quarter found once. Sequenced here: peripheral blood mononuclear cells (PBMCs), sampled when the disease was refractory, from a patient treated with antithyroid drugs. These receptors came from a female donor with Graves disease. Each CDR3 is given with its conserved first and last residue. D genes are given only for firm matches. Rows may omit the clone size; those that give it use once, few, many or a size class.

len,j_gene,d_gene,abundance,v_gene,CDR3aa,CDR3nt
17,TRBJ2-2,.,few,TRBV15,CATSSKGGRERTGELFF,TGTGCCACCAGCAGCAAAGGGGGGAGGGAAAGGACCGGGGAGCTGTTTTTT
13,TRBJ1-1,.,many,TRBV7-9,CASSFQEGSEAFF,TGTGCCAGCAGCTTTCAGGAGGGATCTGAAGCTTTCTTT
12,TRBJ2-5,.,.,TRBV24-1,CATSDGGKTQYF,TGTGCCACCAGTGATGGGGGCAAGACCCAGTACTTC
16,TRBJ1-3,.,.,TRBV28,CAGSRDPGTAGNTIYF,TGTGCCGGCAGTCGAGATCCCGGGACCGCCGGAAACACCATATATTTT
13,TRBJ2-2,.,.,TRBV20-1,CSAREGNTGELFF,TGCAGTGCTAGAGAAGGCAACACCGGGGAGCTGTTTTTT
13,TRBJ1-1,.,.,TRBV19,CASSQGRDTEAFF,TGTGCCAGTAGCCAGGGGCGGGACACTGAAGCTTTCTTT
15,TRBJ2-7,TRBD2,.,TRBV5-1,CASSLAASGSYEQYF,TGCGCCAGCAGCTTGGCCGCTAGCGGGTCCTACGAGCAGTACTTC
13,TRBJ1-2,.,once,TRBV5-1,CASSGEGDYGYTF,TGCGCCAGCAGCGGCGAGGGAGACTATGGCTACACCTTC
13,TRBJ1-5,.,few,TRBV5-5,CASSVKSNQPQHF,TGTGCCAGCAGCGTCAAGAGCAATCAGCCCCAGCATTTT
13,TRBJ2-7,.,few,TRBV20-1,CSAPGPMSYEQYF,TGCAGTGCCCCCGGCCCCATGTCCTACGAGCAGTACTTC